The 22 T cell receptor beta chains below all came from one sample that was sequenced in a study of regulatory T cells in long-lasting Graves disease. Documented time point: newly diagnosed GD, antithyroid drugs for less than 3 months. Scientists built the TCR library using RNA that was extracted from PBMCs. According to the study, TCR beta libraries were built with iRepertoire HTBI primers and CDR3-region Arm-PCR. TCRdb re-analysed the multiplex PCR reads in MiXCR, keeping a single row per CDR3 protein. The table lists 450,000 to 650,000 distinct CDR3 sequences, more than 15% of them singletons, with approximately 25% in the top ten. In addition, the sample was reused for a study of T cells in Graves' hyperthyroidism and ophthalmopathy.

The sequencing used peripheral blood mononuclear cells (PBMCs), collected at new diagnosis, from a patient treated with antithyroid drugs. The origin of the receptors is a middle-aged woman with Graves disease.

In this sample, this clonotype turned up many times. The chain employs TRBV20-1 and TRBJ2-1, with D unclear. Trimming left V 0 bases short and J 5 bases short, with 5 bases between. The CDR3 loop spans 12 amino acids. Germline CDR1 reads DFQATT; CDR2 reads SNEGSKA (reference sequence). The CDR3 loop is CSARDLDNEQFF. The CDR3 DNA follows: TGCAGTGCTAGAGACCTTGACAATGAGCAGTTCTTC.

There are many counts of this clonotype. This chain links TRBV2 with TRBJ1-2; a possible D gene is TRBD1 (5 bases). The CDR3 contains 14 residues. Trimming removed 4 bases at V and 4 bases at J, with 13 bases between. Germline CDR1 reads SNHLY; CDR2 reads FYNNEI. This chain's CDR3 is CASSVGREGYGYTF. The CDR3 DNA follows: TGTGCCAGCAGTGTCGGCAGGGAGGGCTATGGCTACACCTTC.

The V and J genes are TRBV19 and TRBJ1-1; no reliable D call. This CDR3 spans 13 amino acids. Between the trimmed V and J ends, which lost 7 bases and 6 bases, there was a span of 15 bases. The V gene's germline CDR1 is LNHDA and CDR2 SQIVND (reference sequence). The CDR3 nucleotides read TGTGCCAGTAAGATCAGCATATCCCCTGAAGCTTTCTTT. Protein sequence: CASKISISPEAFF.

This clonotype appeared many times. V is TRBV28 and J is TRBJ1-6, with D possibly being TRBD1 (5 bases). This CDR3 spans 16 amino acids. Germline-derived CDR1 and CDR2 are MDHEN and SYDVKM. The V end was cut by 4 bases, the J end by 3 bases, with 13 bases between. In DNA, the CDR3 is TGTGCCAGCAGTTACGTGGGGGGTGGCTATAATTCACCCCTCCACTTT. As protein: CASSYVGGGYNSPLHF.

This clonotype came up a few times. The rearrangement links TRBV20-1 to TRBJ2-7; TRBD1 matches at 8 bases. Germline CDR1 DFQATT, CDR2 SNEGSKA (reference sequence). The ends lost 5 bases at V and 0 bases at J; junction bases unmatched: 9. This CDR3 region has 15 residues. Written as DNA, the CDR3 is TGCAGTGCTCCGAACCTGGACAGGGCCTCCTACGAGCAGTACTTC. Translating it yields CSAPNLDRASYEQYF.

In regard to this clonotype: This may arise from a read error, as a much more abundant clone is one base away. The genes are TRBV5-1 and TRBJ1-2, with 7 nucleotides matching TRBD1. This CDR3 is 16 amino acids long. With V trimmed by 4 bases and J by 4 bases, 13 bases remained unmatched. The germline CDR1 and CDR2 sequences are SGHRS and YFSETQ. This chain's CDR3 is CASSTATGITVYGYTF. CDR3 DNA sequence: TGCGCCAGCAGCACCGCGACAGGGATAACGGTCTATGGCTACACCTTC.

V gene TRBV4-1 combines with J gene TRBJ2-1; D call uncertain. V was clipped by 2 bases and J by 4 bases, with 12 bases between them. The CDR3 extends over 15 amino acids. Germline V gives CDR1 MGHRA, CDR2 YSYEKL. The DNA for the CDR3 is TGCGCCAGCAGCCAACACGGAACTAAATACAATGAGCAGTTCTTC. Residues: CASSQHGTKYNEQFF.

In DNA form, the CDR3 reads TGTGCCAGCAGTCCCTTACAGGGGCCAAATTCACCCCTCCACTTT. It is translated as CASSPLQGPNSPLHF. This chain uses TRBV12-3 or TRBV12-4 with TRBJ1-6; 7 bases are a match to TRBD1. The trim removed 5 bases at V and 7 bases at J, leaving 8 bases unmatched. There are 15 residues in the CDR3.

In its sample, this clonotype was seen many times. This chain links TRBV2 with TRBJ1-1, with D possibly TRBD1 on 6 matching bases. Germline lookup yields CDR1 SNHLY and CDR2 FYNNEI. V dropped 7 bases and J dropped 0 bases, with 18 bases sitting between them. The CDR3 has 16 residues. The CDR3 here is CASIGQGPSMNTEAFF. CDR3 DNA: TGTGCCAGCATAGGGCAGGGGCCCTCTATGAACACTGAAGCTTTCTTT.

Many counts were recorded for this clonotype. J is TRBJ1-1 and V is TRBV20-1; D unresolved. CDR1 DFQATT and CDR2 SNEGSKA come from the germline V gene (reference sequence). CDR3 length: 13 amino acids. Trimming stripped 2 bases from V and 0 bases from J, with 7 bases between. The CDR3 sequence: CSARTTMNTEAFF. In nucleotides, the CDR3 is TGCAGTGCTAGAACAACGATGAACACTGAAGCTTTCTTT.

This clonotype appeared a few times. This sequence joins TRBV5-1 and TRBJ2-2, with unresolved D. V was pared by 5 bases and J by 1 base, with 12 bases between. Germline V gene lookup returns CDR1 SGHRS and CDR2 YFSETQ. This CDR3 is built from 15 residues. CDR3 sequence: CASRPVVQNTGELFF. Here the CDR3 DNA reads TGCGCCAGCAGACCTGTGGTCCAGAACACCGGGGAGCTGTTTTTT.

This clonotype showed up just a few times. The rearrangement uses TRBV20-1 and TRBJ2-2, with D hard to call. V gave up 0 bases and J gave up 0 bases, with 14 bases separating them. Per germline, CDR1 DFQATT and CDR2 SNEGSKA (reference sequence). The CDR3 loop spans 17 amino acids. CDR3 in amino acids: CSARDGHRGANTGELFF. CDR3 sequence (DNA): TGCAGTGCTAGAGATGGGCACAGAGGAGCGAACACCGGGGAGCTGTTTTTT.

This clonotype was seen a handful of times. V gene TRBV19 combines with J gene TRBJ1-1, with TRBD1 identical over 7 bases. There are 15 residues in the CDR3. Losses at the gene ends were 5 bases for V and 2 bases for J; bases not matched to a gene: 8. Germline CDR1 is LNHDA and CDR2 is SQIVND (reference sequence). CDR3 in amino acids: CASSLRDSPNTEAFF. The CDR3 region has the DNA TGTGCCAGTAGTCTAAGGGACAGCCCTAACACTGAAGCTTTCTTT.

This clonotype was observed at least ten times. V is TRBV27 and J is TRBJ1-4; D uncertain. V lost 3 bases, J lost 0 bases, and 5 bases lay in between. CDR1 and CDR2 from the germline V gene are MNHEY and SMNVEV (reference sequence). This CDR3 has 14 amino acids. The CDR3 DNA is TGTGCCAGCAGTTTCAGGACAACTAATGAAAAACTGTTTTTT. This codes for CASSFRTTNEKLFF.

This clonotype was recorded at least ten times. The chain joins TRBV12-3 or TRBV12-4 to TRBJ1-1; D gene uncertain. V lost 6 bases and J lost 1, with 12 bases in between. This CDR3 has 14 amino acids. This CDR3 is CASSPEGENTEAFF. The DNA of the CDR3 is TGTGCCAGCAGCCCTGAGGGTGAGAACACTGAAGCTTTCTTT.

This clonotype has more than one count but fewer than ten. The J gene is TRBJ2-1, the V gene TRBV6-2 or TRBV6-3, with D unresolved. CDR1 and CDR2 (germline): MNHEY, SVGEGT. The CDR3 covers 15 residues. Trimming removed 6 bases at V and 0 bases at J, with 12 bases between. The CDR3 sequence: CASSFRFSSYNEQFF. The DNA for the CDR3 is TGTGCCAGCAGCTTTAGGTTTAGCTCCTACAATGAGCAGTTCTTC.

This clonotype was found a few times. The CDR3 spells CASSQLPGHHYEQYF. In DNA, the CDR3 is TGCGCCAGCAGCCAATTACCGGGACACCACTACGAGCAGTACTTC. This chain links TRBV4-1 with TRBJ2-7; D perhaps matches TRBD1 (6 bases). This CDR3 has 15 residues. Germline V gene lookup returns CDR1 MGHRA and CDR2 YSYEKL. V was trimmed by 2 bases and J by 3 bases, leaving 14 bases between them.

This clonotype showed up many times. The chain uses TRBV7-2 and TRBJ2-3; maybe TRBD1 (5 bases). The CDR3 is 13 amino acids. Germline values: CDR1 SGHTA, CDR2 FQGNSA. V lost 4 bases, J lost 5 bases, and 10 bases lay in between. This CDR3 is CASSWGPQDTQYF. The DNA for the CDR3 is TGTGCCAGCAGCTGGGGCCCTCAAGATACGCAGTATTTT.

Many counts were recorded for this clonotype. The chain couples TRBV27 to TRBJ1-2; D not certain. The CDR3 totals 14 residues. From germline, CDR1 is MNHEY and CDR2 SMNVEV (reference sequence). The V end was cut by 2 bases, the J end by 8 bases, with 15 bases between. CDR3 DNA sequence: TGTGCCAGCAGTTTAGAGTCAGGTTCAATCGGCTACACCTTC. This translates into CASSLESGSIGYTF.

Turning to this clonotype: At one boundary the junction diverges from the germline segment, which might be a read error. J is TRBJ1-3 and V is TRBV13; 7 bases are a match to TRBD1. Germline loops: CDR1 PRHDT, CDR2 FYEKMQ (reference sequence). CDR3 length: 19 amino acids. The CDR3: CASSQDRDSPFFYGNTIYF. DNA for the CDR3: TGCGCCAGCAGCCAAGATAGGGACAGTCCCTTTTTCTATGGAAACACCATATATTTT.

CDR3 sequence (DNA): TGTGCCAGCAGTCCGCAGGGAGGGCGAGCTGAAGCTTTCTTT. Translated: CASSPQGGRAEAFF. The J gene is TRBJ1-1, the V gene TRBV28; D may be TRBD1 (5 bases). The length of the CDR3 is 14 residues. Trimming pared 5 bases from V and 6 bases from J, leaving 16 bases between. CDR1 and CDR2 from the germline V gene are MDHEN and SYDVKM.

This clonotype was picked up a small number of times. The chain has TRBV24-1 and TRBJ1-1, with D uncertain. CDR1 is KGHDR, CDR2 SFDVKD, per germline. V was clipped by 1 base and J by 7 bases, with 6 bases between them. The CDR3 totals 12 residues. CDR3 DNA sequence: TGTGCCACCAGTGATTTTTACGGTGAAGCTTTCTTT. It codes for CATSDFYGEAFF.